Below, 31 T cell receptor beta chains from the same sample are listed, as sequenced in a study of blood T cell repertoires in COVID-19 (dated by TCRdb to 2018 to 2020). Library preparation used the immunoSEQ multiplex PCR assay. TCRdb took this table from immuneACCESS and kept in-frame rearrangements with V and J called. Such tables lack part of the clones; where checked against another copy, unresolved V genes explain under half of the gap, and the rest is unexplained. This sample holds 200,000 to 250,000 clones; over 75% were observed only once. Clones ranked in the top ten supply 6.5% to 9% of the sample. The source material was PBMCs or T cells enriched from blood (not recorded which). These TCRs come from a middle-aged woman with acute COVID-19.

The V gene is TRBV11-2, the J gene TRBJ2-5; the D gene is possibly TRBD1 (5 bases). Germline lookup yields CDR1 SGHAT and CDR2 FQNNGV. The CDR3 spans 14 residues. Trimming shortened V by 1 base and J by 4 bases, and 10 bases separated the two germline ends. In nucleotides, the CDR3 is TGTGCCAGCAGCTTAGGACCAAGGGGAGAGACCCAGTACTTC. Encoded protein: CASSLGPRGETQYF.

The rearrangement uses TRBV5-4 and TRBJ2-2, with 10 bases aligning to TRBD1. After removal of 4 bases from V and 8 bases from J, the junction contained 5 bases not matched to a gene. The CDR3 consists of 14 residues. Germline CDR1 SGHNT, CDR2 YYREEE (reference sequence). CDR3 sequence: CASSPGQGGGELFF. CDR3 nucleotide sequence: TGTGCCAGCAGCCCCGGACAGGGGGGTGGGGAGCTGTTTTTT.

The rearrangement uses TRBV5-5 and TRBJ1-5; maybe TRBD1 (5 bases). Trimming took 0 bases from V and 4 from J, leaving 11 bases between them. The CDR3 consists of 15 residues. Per the germline V gene, CDR1 is SGHKS and CDR2 is YYEKEE (reference sequence). In DNA, the CDR3 is TGTGCCAGCAGCTTGGCCGCAGGGCTAAATCAGCCCCAGCATTTT. It codes for CASSLAAGLNQPQHF. Full variable domain (outside the CDR3, taken from reference TRBV5-5 and TRBJ1-5): DAGVTQSPTHLIKTRGQQVTLRCSPISGHKSVSWYQQVLGQGPQFIFQYYEKEERGRGNFPDRFSARQFPNYSSELNVNALLLGDSALYLCASSLAAGLNQPQHFGDGTRLSIL.

This rearrangement joins TRBV7-2 to TRBJ1-6; maybe TRBD1 (5 bases). V was clipped by 2 bases and J by 5 bases, with 10 bases between them. Germline assignment: CDR1 SGHTA and CDR2 FQGNSA. CDR3 length: 15 amino acids. The CDR3 bases are TGTGCCAGCAGCTTACAGGGAGGTCATAATTCACCCCTCCACTTT. Translation gives CASSLQGGHNSPLHF.

The CDR3 here is CAWTTSGTDTQYF. The CDR3 region has the DNA TGTGCCTGGACGACTAGCGGTACAGATACGCAGTATTTT. The chain employs TRBV30 and TRBJ2-3, with 9 nucleotides matching TRBD2. CDR3 length equals 13 residues. V lost 4 bases, J lost 3 bases, and 2 bases stayed unmatched. CDR1 and CDR2 from the germline V gene are GTSNPN and SVGIG (reference sequence).

The rearrangement links TRBV25-1 to TRBJ2-7; TRBD2 agrees at 8 bases. CDR3 length: 14 amino acids. V was clipped by 1 base and J by 2 bases; unmatched bases: 1. In germline, CDR1 is MGHDK, CDR2 SYGVNS. CDR3 coding DNA: TGTGCCAGCAGTGAATTCGGGGGGGCCTACGAGCAGTACTTC. As protein: CASSEFGGAYEQYF.

The V call is TRBV11-3, the J call TRBJ2-2; possible D gene TRBD2, 6 bases. The V gene lost 3 bases and the J gene lost 0 bases, with 8 bases spanning the gap. This CDR3 spans 15 amino acids. The germline V gene encodes CDR1 SGHNT and CDR2 YENEEA. The CDR3 loop is CASSLTRANTGELFF. CDR3 DNA: TGTGCCAGCAGCTTGACTAGGGCGAACACCGGGGAGCTGTTTTTT.

The V and J genes are TRBV19 and TRBJ1-6; D is unresolved. The germline gives CDR1 LNHDA, CDR2 SQIVND (reference sequence). This CDR3 has 16 residues. V was shortened by 3 bases and J by 0 bases, with 9 bases between the two germline ends. CDR3 residues: CASSIGRSSYNSPLHF. The DNA for the CDR3 is TGTGCCAGTAGTATTGGGCGTAGCTCCTATAATTCACCCCTCCACTTT. The variable domain in full, with the rest retrieved from reference TRBV19 and TRBJ1-6, is DGGITQSPKYLFRKEGQNVTLSCEQNLNHDAMYWYRQDPGQGLRLIYYSQIVNDFQKGDIAEGYSVSREKKESFPLTVTSAQKNPTAFYLCASSIGRSSYNSPLHFGNGTRLTVT.

The chain links TRBV27 to TRBJ1-6; 7 bases map to TRBD1. J was trimmed by 5 bases and V by 6 bases; bases with no gene match: 4. Germline V gene data show CDR1 as MNHEY and CDR2 as SMNVEV (reference sequence). This CDR3 has 14 residues. The DNA of the CDR3 is TGTGCCAGCAGGAGACAGGGAGATAATTCACCCCTCCACTTT. It is translated as CASRRQGDNSPLHF.

V gene TRBV9 combines with J gene TRBJ1-1, with 11 bases lining up with TRBD1. Germline CDR1 reads SGDLS; CDR2 reads YYNGEE. The length of the CDR3 is 15 residues. With 0 bases clipped from V and 4 bases from J, the junction kept 2 bases outside the gene matches. CDR3 nucleotide sequence: TGTGCCAGCAGCGTAGCCGGGACAGGGGGCACTGAAGCTTTCTTT. Translating gives CASSVAGTGGTEAFF.

The V call is TRBV19, the J call TRBJ2-1; D is possibly TRBD1 (6 bases). V was shortened by 7 bases and J by 3 bases, with 10 bases between the two germline ends. Per germline, CDR1 LNHDA and CDR2 SQIVND (reference sequence). This CDR3 contains 13 residues. CDR3 loop: CASTGRGYNEQFF. CDR3 sequence (DNA): TGTGCCAGTACTGGCAGGGGCTACAATGAGCAGTTCTTC.

The chain uses TRBV27 and TRBJ1-3; a weak D match, TRBD1 (6 bases). With 3 bases removed from V and 2 bases from J, the gap between germline ends came to 14 bases. The germline V gene has CDR1 MNHEY and CDR2 SMNVEV (reference sequence). This CDR3 contains 16 residues. The CDR3 protein is CASSLSGVPPGNTIYF. Here the CDR3 DNA reads TGTGCCAGCAGTTTGTCAGGGGTACCCCCTGGAAACACCATATATTTT.

In this sample, this clone turned up a few times. For the CDR3, the DNA is TGTGCCAGCAGCCTAGACAGGGTCGACTATGGCTACACCTTC. This gives the protein CASSLDRVDYGYTF. The rearrangement joins TRBV28 to TRBJ1-2, with TRBD1 identical over 7 bases. V lost 6 bases and J lost 3; bases outside the gene matches: 7. Per the germline V gene, CDR1 is MDHEN and CDR2 is SYDVKM. CDR3 length equals 14 residues.

This rearrangement joins TRBV6-5 to TRBJ1-3, with 10 bases aligning to TRBD1. The V and J ends lost 5 bases and 4 bases, in that order; junction bases with no gene match: 5. The germline gives CDR1 MNHEY, CDR2 SVGAGI. The CDR3 has 15 amino acids. In nucleotides, the CDR3 is TGTGCCAGCAGTCCAGGACAGGGGGGCGGAAACACCATATATTTT. Protein: CASSPGQGGGNTIYF.

This sequence joins TRBV24-1 and TRBJ2-3; 10 bases line up with TRBD2. From germline, CDR1 is KGHDR and CDR2 SFDVKD. This CDR3 has 17 residues. After removal of 4 bases from V and 8 bases from J, the junction contained 14 bases not matched to a gene. CDR3 sequence (DNA): TGTGCCACCAGTGACATGGGGATAGCGGGAGGCGGCGGTACGCAGTATTTT. This codes for CATSDMGIAGGGGTQYF.

By share, this clone counts as medium-sized. V and J are TRBV6-4 and TRBJ2-2, with unresolved D. V was trimmed by 3 bases and J by 2 bases, leaving 4 bases between them. CDR1 MRHNA and CDR2 SNTAGT come from the germline V gene. The CDR3 has 13 amino acids. This CDR3 is CASSEANTGELFF. In nucleotides, the CDR3 is TGTGCCAGCAGTGAGGCAAACACCGGGGAGCTGTTTTTT.

The chain recombines TRBV5-3 with TRBJ2-2; 7 bases line up with TRBD2. TRBV5-3 is an ORF, and what it does is uncertain. J lost 5 bases, V lost 8 bases, and 9 bases had no gene match. This CDR3 is built from 14 residues. In nucleotides, the CDR3 is TGTGCCAGGGATATAGCGGGTCAGACCGGGGAGCTGTTTTTT. Translating gives CARDIAGQTGELFF.

The rearrangement joins TRBV5-1 to TRBJ1-1; tentative D call: TRBD1 (5 bases). The germline gives CDR1 SGHRS, CDR2 YFSETQ. The CDR3 consists of 13 residues. Trimming cost V 2 bases and J 1 base, with 6 bases left between them. The CDR3 loop is CASSLQANTEAFF. The CDR3 coding sequence is TGCGCCAGCAGCTTACAGGCGAACACTGAAGCTTTCTTT.

This chain joins TRBV9 and TRBJ2-7; the match to TRBD1 covers 8 bases. J gave up 5 bases and V 4 bases, and 11 bases lay outside the gene matches. Per the germline V gene, CDR1 is SGDLS and CDR2 is YYNGEE. The CDR3 has 15 amino acids. The CDR3 sequence: CASSLTGADENEQYF. Written as DNA, the CDR3 is TGTGCCAGCAGCTTGACAGGGGCGGATGAGAACGAGCAGTACTTC.

The chain recombines TRBV9 with TRBJ2-1, with D perhaps matching TRBD1 (5 bases). Germline-derived CDR1 and CDR2 are SGDLS and YYNGEE. This CDR3 comprises 12 residues. Trimming left V 4 bases short and J 6 bases short, with 8 bases between. DNA of the CDR3: TGTGCCAGCAGCTCCCAGGGCAATGAGCAGTTCTTC. Its protein product is CASSSQGNEQFF.

Note on this clone: Sequence at one end of the junction differs from germline and may be a read error. This chain links TRBV5-1 with TRBJ2-3; 9 positions agree with TRBD2. The CDR3 has 12 amino acids. Germline values: CDR1 SGHRS, CDR2 YFSETQ. As DNA, the CDR3 is TGCGCCAGCAGCTTGGGGGGGACTAGCCACAGTTTT. Its protein product is CASSLGGTSHSF.

This chain joins TRBV19 and TRBJ1-4; 7 nucleotides match TRBD1. The CDR3 spans 16 residues. Germline CDR1 and CDR2: LNHDA and SQIVND (reference sequence). J lost 0 bases, V lost 3 bases, and 4 bases had no gene match. For the CDR3, the DNA is TGTGCCAGTAGTATTCCAGGGGGTGCAACTAATGAAAAACTGTTTTTT. Its protein product is CASSIPGGATNEKLFF.

Regarding this clone: One end of the junction fails to match germline, which may point to a read error. In DNA form, the CDR3 reads TGTGCTAGCAGCTTAGGGTTGAGTTCCTACAATGAGCAGTTCTTC. Translated: CASSLGLSSYNEQFF. The V and J genes are TRBV7-7 and TRBJ2-1; D not certain. The CDR3 sequence is 15 residues long. Looked up from germline, CDR1 is SSHAT and CDR2 is FNYEAQ (reference sequence). Using reference TRBV7-7 and TRBJ2-1 for the parts outside the CDR3, the full variable domain is GAGVSQSPRYKVTKRGQDVTLRCDPISSHATLYWYQQALGQGPEFLTYFNYEAQPDKSGLPSDRFSAERPEGSISTLTIQRTEQRDSAMYRCASSLGLSSYNEQFFGPGTRLTVL.

V is TRBV11-2 and J is TRBJ2-7, with D uncertain. V shed 2 bases and J shed 3 bases, with 5 bases lying between them. The CDR3 has 12 residues. Germline V gene data show CDR1 as SGHAT and CDR2 as FQNNGV. The CDR3 DNA follows: TGTGCCAGCAGCTTACTAGACTACGAGCAGTACTTC. It yields the protein CASSLLDYEQYF.

The chain has TRBV10-3 and TRBJ2-5, with a possible D match to TRBD1 (7 bases). Trimming shortened V by 2 bases and J by 5 bases, and 15 bases separated the two germline ends. The CDR3 has 15 amino acids. Germline V gene lookup returns CDR1 ENHRY and CDR2 SYGVKD. The CDR3 sequence: CAISEEGQAGETQYF. DNA for the CDR3: TGTGCCATCAGTGAGGAAGGACAGGCGGGGGAGACCCAGTACTTC.

V is TRBV27 and J is TRBJ1-1; the match to TRBD1 covers 7 bases. V lost 5 bases and J lost 7; bases outside the gene matches: 10. Germline V gene sequence: CDR1 MNHEY, CDR2 SMNVEV (reference sequence). This CDR3 spans 14 amino acids. CDR3 sequence reads: CASSARQGLGEAFF. CDR3 coding DNA: TGTGCCAGCAGTGCCCGACAGGGCCTCGGTGAAGCTTTCTTT.

This clone showed up just once. The V gene is TRBV7-3, the J gene TRBJ2-7; 7 bases line up with TRBD1. The CDR3 contains 14 residues. Germline V CDR1 and CDR2: SGHTA, FQGTGA. V shed 4 bases and J 5 bases; nucleotides not matched to a gene: 8. The CDR3 nucleotides are TGTGCCAGCAGCTACGCACAGGGGTCCCACGAGCAGTACTTC. Translated: CASSYAQGSHEQYF.

The chain links TRBV18 to TRBJ1-6; a possible D gene is TRBD1 (5 bases). With 5 bases removed from V and 4 bases from J, the gap between germline ends came to 12 bases. Germline V CDR1 and CDR2: KGHSH, LQKENI. The CDR3 contains 15 residues. The CDR3 DNA follows: TGTGCCAGCTCATCAACCGACAGTTATAATTCACCCCTCCACTTT. It is translated as CASSSTDSYNSPLHF. The variable domain in full, with the rest retrieved from reference TRBV18 and TRBJ1-6, is NAGVMQNPRHLVRRRGQEARLRCSPMKGHSHVYWYRQLPEEGLKFMVYLQKENIIDESGMPKERFSAEFPKEGPSILRIQQVVRGDSAAYFCASSSTDSYNSPLHFGNGTRLTVT.

The V and J genes are TRBV2 and TRBJ1-1; D gene uncertain. Trimming cost V 4 bases and J 0 bases, with 9 bases left between them. This CDR3 contains 14 residues. Germline values: CDR1 SNHLY, CDR2 FYNNEI. CDR3 amino acids: CASSAREMNTEAFF. The CDR3 DNA reads as TGTGCCAGCAGTGCGCGGGAGATGAACACTGAAGCTTTCTTT.

V gene TRBV4-3 combines with J gene TRBJ2-3; TRBD2 agrees at 11 bases. J lost 8 bases, V lost 1 base, and 8 bases had no gene match. Germline loops: CDR1 LGHNA, CDR2 YSLEER. The CDR3 runs 16 residues. The CDR3 is CASSQVSGRAVSTQYF. The DNA for the CDR3 is TGCGCCAGCAGCCAAGTTAGCGGGAGGGCTGTGAGTACGCAGTATTTT.

The chain employs TRBV3-1 (or the pseudogene TRBV3-2) and TRBJ2-3; TRBD2 aligns across 15 bases. This CDR3 has 18 residues. Unmatched junction bases numbered 2, after V lost 0 bases and J lost 1 base. Germline V CDR1 and CDR2: LGHDT, YNNKEL (reference sequence). The CDR3, as DNA: TGTGCCAGCAGCCAAGAGGGACTAGCGGGAGGTGGCACAGATACGCAGTATTTT. As protein: CASSQEGLAGGGTDTQYF.